The present entry profiles one T cell receptor (beta chain) with its context. This sample was taken from a study of blood T cell repertoires in COVID-19. As for the study in general: Samples representing acute and convalescent COVID-19 were sourced from the United States, Italy and Spain. T cells, B-cell-depleted T cells, or PBMCs supplied cDNA or gDNA.

The ends were cut back, 4 bases at V and 1 base at J, with 12 bases in the middle. This CDR3 region has 15 residues. Germline V gene lookup returns CDR1 KGHSH and CDR2 LQKENI. Clones were read by immunoSEQ multiplex PCR, and TCRdb kept only the in-frame ones, dropping some. This sample yields 56,000 or so clones, of which over 75% are seen a single time; 25% to 30% belongs to the top ten. The chain combines TRBV18 with TRBJ2-3; D is possibly TRBD1 (6 bases). The sample consisted of peripheral blood. This receptor was obtained from a human donor in a cohort sampled during active COVID-19. The CDR3 region is CASSQQGSGTDTQYF. The CDR3 nucleotides are TGTGCCAGCTCACAACAGGGATCTGGCACAGATACGCAGTATTTT.